What follows is one T cell receptor beta chain and its context. The antigen it binds to is not known. Per-nucleotide qualities are absent, and no much larger clonotype sits a single base away. The CDR3 goes from the cysteine to the phenylalanine over 13 residues. CDR3 DNA is the only sequence kept; it has 39 bases, read in frame from the first base. The junction shows trimming of 5 bases on V and 7 bases on J, plus 14 bases between the germline ends. The germline V gene (reference sequence) gives CDR1 as SEHNR and CDR2 as FQNEAQ. The listed sequencing device is Illumina HiSeq 1500. Using fastp at Q25 and MiXCR, TCRdb reprocessed the public reads and kept productive beta chains. Merged by CDR3 protein, the rows form single entries marked with the most common genes and DNA. Present in this sample are roughly 230,000 distinct CDR3 sequences, under 25% of which were seen just once. The ten most abundant clones make up around a sixth of the sample.

The data belong to a study of T cell repertoires in cytomegalovirus infection (dated 2019 in TCRdb). Describing the broader study: Donor HLA type was relevant to the analysis, because carriage of CMV infection together with the matching HLA type was indicated by public TCR beta signatures. What the study reported, not specific to this receptor: Carriers of CMV infection plus the relevant HLA type were discriminated by the cumulative frequency of public TCR beta family members in the study cohort and in an independent approximately 360-donor cohort. The ex vivo response was dominated by HLA-C-restricted CMV-specific TCR beta clonotypes, which also provided the single most frequent clonotype in two of eight donors.

The chain is encoded by TRBV7-9 joined to TRBJ2-5; D gene: possibly TRBD2, on 5 matching bases. The sample was CD8+ T cells from PBMCs. The TCR originated in a human donor in good health (CMV status not recorded). Some clones in this sample may be carry-over from other donors' samples. At the DNA level, the sequence is TGTGCCAGCAGCCTCGGGGTAGACGGGACCCAGTACTTC. This encodes CASSLGVDGTQYF.